Listed below are T cell receptor beta chains from one sample, sequenced in a study of OX40 agonist ivuxolimab in advanced cancers. Sequencing used immunoSEQ multiplex PCR; TCRdb keeps in-frame clones, though not all of them. This sample carries over 55,000 clones, 84% of them seen once, and the ten largest clones take 2.4%. The input for sequencing was CD4+ or CD8+ T cells sorted from blood, taken in a trial of the OX40 agonist ivuxolimab. The receptors were gathered from an adult with an advanced solid tumor such as melanoma, head and neck, liver or kidney cancer. CDR3s include the opening cysteine and the closing phenylalanine or tryptophan. A D gene is named only where the DNA matches it firmly.

V: TRBV5-1; J: TRBJ1-2; D: -; CDR3: CASSSFRNYGYTF
V: TRBV7-9; J: TRBJ1-1; D: -; CDR3: CASQGNTEAFF
V: TRBV5-6; J: TRBJ1-2; D: -; CDR3: CASSRDRNYGYTF
V: TRBV5-1; J: TRBJ2-1; D: -; CDR3: CASSSSQKRGVNEQFF
V: TRBV7-3; J: TRBJ1-2; D: -; CDR3: CASSLTAGDVYGYTF
V: TRBV5-5; J: TRBJ1-2; D: TRBD1; CDR3: CASSWGTVAYTF
V: TRBV5-5; J: TRBJ2-3; D: -; CDR3: CASSFITGPADTQYF
V: TRBV7-3; J: TRBJ2-2; D: -; CDR3: CASSLEGRVGELFF
V: TRBV2; J: TRBJ2-1; D: TRBD1; CDR3: CATTSRDRVDNEQFF
V: TRBV5-1; J: TRBJ1-5; D: TRBD1; CDR3: CASTVPGQGAPHQPQHF
V: TRBV19; J: TRBJ1-2; D: TRBD1; CDR3: CASSRRDRGHGYTF
V: TRBV7-3; J: TRBJ2-6; D: -; CDR3: CASSLGSGAPGANVLTF
V: TRBV5-4; J: TRBJ1-4; D: -; CDR3: CASSLAGGGNEKLFF
V: TRBV6-5; J: TRBJ2-5; D: -; CDR3: CASSFTRGANQETQYF
V: TRBV5-1; J: TRBJ1-2; D: TRBD1; CDR3: CASSSGQAGYGYTF
V: TRBV11-2; J: TRBJ2-3; D: -; CDR3: CASSRVQGRTDTQYF
V: TRBV21-1; J: TRBJ2-2; D: -; CDR3: CASSKDGRSANTGELFF
V: TRBV5-6; J: TRBJ2-1; D: -; CDR3: CASSFLTASPEQLF
V: TRBV14; J: TRBJ2-5; D: -; CDR3: CASSQLGRRQETQYF
V: TRBV19; J: TRBJ2-3; D: -; CDR3: CASSGGLLTDTQYF
V: TRBV6-1; J: TRBJ2-5; D: TRBD1; CDR3: CASSRQGETQYF
V: TRBV4-2; J: TRBJ2-5; D: -; CDR3: CASSNRDQETQYF
V: TRBV6-5; J: TRBJ2-3; D: -; CDR3: CASLKRRGLTDTQYF
V: TRBV9; J: TRBJ2-3; D: TRBD2; CDR3: CASSVDTSGSSTDTQYF
V: TRBV27; J: TRBJ1-4; D: -; CDR3: CASMRVSGSNEKLFF
V: TRBV6-6; J: TRBJ2-3; D: -; CDR3: CASGDDGGTADTQYF
V: TRBV5-1; J: TRBJ1-3; D: -; CDR3: CASSLGTYSGNTIYF
V: TRBV19; J: TRBJ1-2; D: -; CDR3: CASSIGTEIYGYTF
V: TRBV19; J: TRBJ2-3; D: -; CDR3: CASSIAPSTDTQYF
V: TRBV5-1; J: TRBJ1-6; D: -; CDR3: CASSLSNSPLHF
V: TRBV5-1; J: TRBJ2-2; D: TRBD2; CDR3: CASSLVSGGATGELFF
V: TRBV2; J: TRBJ1-2; D: -; CDR3: CASSLEGTNYGYTF
V: TRBV5-4; J: TRBJ2-1; D: TRBD1; CDR3: CASSENRGNEQFF
V: TRBV11-2; J: TRBJ2-1; D: -; CDR3: CASSLEGATYNEQFF
V: TRBV19; J: TRBJ1-3; D: -; CDR3: CASNRPGSSGNTIYF
V: TRBV6-5; J: TRBJ2-1; D: -; CDR3: CASSYSPSVGGEQFF
V: TRBV27; J: TRBJ1-5; D: TRBD1; CDR3: CASRGTGNQPQHF
V: TRBV28; J: TRBJ1-5; D: -; CDR3: CASSSFTGSVGQPQHF
V: TRBV5-1; J: TRBJ1-5; D: -; CDR3: CASSLDVDQPQHF
V: TRBV5-1; J: TRBJ2-5; D: TRBD2; CDR3: CASSPTSGQETQYF
V: TRBV6-1; J: TRBJ2-5; D: TRBD2; CDR3: CASRTGGVETQYF
V: TRBV7-2; J: TRBJ2-7; D: -; CDR3: CASSSSAEQYF
V: TRBV19; J: TRBJ2-1; D: -; CDR3: CASGLVDEQFF
V: TRBV6-6; J: TRBJ2-1; D: TRBD1; CDR3: CASSYSGTGLFF